This T cell receptor (beta chain) comes out of a study of regulatory T cells in long-lasting Graves disease. Study-wide points: Persistent Graves' patients had lower TCR diversity than newly diagnosed ones.

This clonotype has just a few counts. As yet, its antigen is unknown. Being one base from a much bigger clone, this may be a read error. In building TCR beta libraries, iRepertoire HTBI primers were used together with Arm-PCR of CDR3 regions. TCRdb ran MiXCR on the multiplex PCR reads and lists one entry per CDR3 protein. There are about 440,000 distinct CDR3 sequences in the sample; around 14% occur only once, and 16% lies in the top ten. Regarding time point: newly diagnosed GD, antithyroid drugs for less than 3 months. PBMCs provided the RNA from which the TCR library was made. These data were also reused for a study on T cells in Graves' hyperthyroidism and ophthalmopathy. As reported in that work: Exclusions: uncontrolled infection, other autoimmune disease, pregnancy, lactation. Ophthalmopathy was predicted by the model a median of about 6.7 months ahead of onset.

Sequenced here: peripheral blood mononuclear cells (PBMCs), sampled at new diagnosis, from a patient treated with antithyroid drugs. The source is a woman aged 25-40 years with Graves disease.

CDR3 region: CSVPTGNTQYF. The CDR3 bases are TGCAGCGTTCCCACGGGGAATACGCAGTATTTT. The gene calls are TRBV29-1 and TRBJ2-3, with D possibly matching TRBD2 (5 bases). V was trimmed by 5 bases and J by 7 bases, leaving 10 bases between them. Germline values: CDR1 SQVTM, CDR2 ANQGSEA. The CDR3 has 11 residues.